This TCR beta chain derives from a study of T cell changes during pregnancy in multiple sclerosis. Here immunoSEQ multiplex PCR was the method, and the copy in TCRdb shows in-frame clones only, minus some. The table has 40,000 to 60,000 clones, 90% seen once. This clone was observed a handful of times. Trimming pared 0 bases from V and 3 bases from J, leaving 18 bases between. This CDR3 is 17 amino acids long. Germline lookup yields CDR1 LGHNA and CDR2 YSLEER. The sequence derives from a female donor in good health, enrolled as a control in a pregnancy study. V and J are TRBV4-3 and TRBJ2-7, with D perhaps matching TRBD2 (5 bases). The sample in question was peripheral blood, obtained in the first trimester of pregnancy. The CDR3 nucleotides read TGCGCCAGCAGCCAAGAGGGCGTCTCATCGGGGATCTACGAGCAGTACTTC. Its translation is CASSQEGVSSGIYEQYF.